The 10 T cell receptor beta chains below all came from one sample that was sequenced in a study of CD8 T cells in ankylosing spondylitis. TCRdb reprocessed the 5' RACE reads with MiXCR, giving one entry per CDR3 protein. Seen here are approximately 260,000 distinct CDR3 sequences, around 9.1% observed once, and the top ten hold approximately 6.2%. Sequenced input: blood, either unsorted or a sorted T cell fraction (not recorded which). These receptors all come from a male donor with ankylosing spondylitis or in good health (not recorded which).

This clonotype was seen many times. The chain links TRBV12-3 or TRBV12-4 to TRBJ1-1, with D uncertain. The CDR3 length is 13 residues. V was clipped by 2 bases and J by 1 base, with 5 bases between them. The CDR3 protein is CASSLRQNTEAFF. The CDR3 DNA follows: TGTGCCAGCAGTTTACGACAGAACACTGAAGCTTTCTTT.

This clonotype showed up many times. The chain joins TRBV7-2 to TRBJ2-3, with D maybe TRBD2 (5 bases). The V end lost 0 bases, the J end lost 3 bases, and 7 bases lay between the germline ends. The CDR3 extends over 14 amino acids. Germline values: CDR1 SGHTA, CDR2 FQGNSA. In DNA form, the CDR3 reads TGTGCCAGCAGCTTAGCTGGGGAGACAGATACGCAGTATTTT. It translates to CASSLAGETDTQYF.

Ten or more counts support this clonotype. This chain links TRBV5-6 with TRBJ2-1; D perhaps matches TRBD2 (7 bases). This CDR3 has 15 residues. CDR1 and CDR2 (germline): SGHDT, YYEEEE. V shed 2 bases and J shed 6 bases, with 15 bases lying between them. DNA for the CDR3: TGTGCCAGCAGCTTTGGGGGGGGCGGCGTCAATGAGCAGTTCTTC. It yields the protein CASSFGGGGVNEQFF. Looking up the rest from reference TRBV5-6 and TRBJ2-1 gives the full variable domain: DAGVTQSPTHLIKTRGQQVTLRCSPKSGHDTVSWYQQALGQGPQFIFQYYEEEERQRGNFPDRFSGHQFPNYSSELNVNALLLGDSALYLCASSFGGGGVNEQFFGPGTRLTVL.

This clonotype was seen ten or more times. J is TRBJ2-3 and V is TRBV12-3 or TRBV12-4; 10 bases agree with TRBD1. The CDR3 is 15 residues long. V lost 6 bases and J lost 1; bases outside the gene matches: 4. This chain's CDR3 is CASRDRGRGTDTQYF. CDR3 nucleotides: TGTGCCAGCAGAGACAGGGGGCGCGGCACAGATACGCAGTATTTT.

Notes on this clonotype: A much larger clone differs from this one at a single base, so this may be a read error. The chain links TRBV2 to TRBJ2-1; D gene unclear. The CDR3 totals 11 residues. Germline V gives CDR1 SNHLY, CDR2 FYNNEI. V was shortened by 6 bases and J by 9 bases, with 9 bases between the two germline ends. The CDR3 nucleotides are TGTGCCAGCAGAGAGACGTTTGAGCAGTTCTTC. It translates to CASRETFEQFF.

This clonotype appeared a few times. The rearrangement uses TRBV3-1 and TRBJ1-2; D not resolved. The CDR3 totals 12 residues. The germline V gene has CDR1 LGHDT and CDR2 YNNKEL (reference sequence). V was clipped by 3 bases and J by 8 bases, with 10 bases between them. Here the CDR3 reads CASSHSEAGYTF. CDR3 sequence (DNA): TGTGCCAGCAGCCATTCAGAAGCCGGCTACACCTTC. The variable domain in full, completed from reference TRBV3-1 and TRBJ1-2, reads DTAVSQTPKYLVTQMGNDKSIKCEQNLGHDTMYWYKQDSKKFLKIMFSYNNKELIINETVPNRFSPKSPDKAHLNLHINSLELGDSAVYFCASSHSEAGYTFGSGTRLTVV.

This clonotype was picked up a small number of times. The chain recombines TRBV7-9 with TRBJ2-7; TRBD1 or TRBD2 may be the D gene (5 bases each). CDR3 length: 15 residues. Germline V gene data show CDR1 as SEHNR and CDR2 as FQNEAQ (reference sequence). Trimming took 5 bases from V and 1 from J, leaving 15 bases between them. DNA for the CDR3: TGTGCCAGCAGCGCTCGGGACGGCGTATCCTACGAGCAGTACTTC. It codes for CASSARDGVSYEQYF.

In this sample, this clonotype turned up a few times. The J gene is TRBJ2-7, the V gene TRBV7-2; 9 positions match TRBD1. Germline V lookup: CDR1 SGHTA, CDR2 FQGNSA. The CDR3 sequence is 15 residues long. After removal of 2 bases from V and 3 bases from J, the junction contained 5 bases not matched to a gene. The CDR3 coding sequence is TGTGCCAGCAGCTTACGACAGGGGGAGGACTACGAGCAGTACTTC. Translated, it gives CASSLRQGEDYEQYF.

The sample holds one count of this clonotype. The CDR3 nucleotides read TGTGCCAGCAGTTTAGGGGGTGGCGGAGCTTTCTTT. It specifies CASSLGGGGAFF. This sequence joins TRBV12-3 or TRBV12-4 and TRBJ1-1; D uncertain. There are 12 residues in the CDR3. The V end lost 1 base, the J end lost 10 bases, and 10 bases lay between the germline ends.

This clonotype occurred many times. The gene calls are TRBV12-3 or TRBV12-4 and TRBJ2-1, with a tentative D call TRBD1 (7 bases). The CDR3 contains 15 residues. Trimming pared 1 base from V and 9 bases from J, leaving 16 bases between. DNA for the CDR3: TGTGCCAGCAGTTTAGTAGCGGTCCAGGGGGGTGAGCAGTTCTTC. It is translated as CASSLVAVQGGEQFF.